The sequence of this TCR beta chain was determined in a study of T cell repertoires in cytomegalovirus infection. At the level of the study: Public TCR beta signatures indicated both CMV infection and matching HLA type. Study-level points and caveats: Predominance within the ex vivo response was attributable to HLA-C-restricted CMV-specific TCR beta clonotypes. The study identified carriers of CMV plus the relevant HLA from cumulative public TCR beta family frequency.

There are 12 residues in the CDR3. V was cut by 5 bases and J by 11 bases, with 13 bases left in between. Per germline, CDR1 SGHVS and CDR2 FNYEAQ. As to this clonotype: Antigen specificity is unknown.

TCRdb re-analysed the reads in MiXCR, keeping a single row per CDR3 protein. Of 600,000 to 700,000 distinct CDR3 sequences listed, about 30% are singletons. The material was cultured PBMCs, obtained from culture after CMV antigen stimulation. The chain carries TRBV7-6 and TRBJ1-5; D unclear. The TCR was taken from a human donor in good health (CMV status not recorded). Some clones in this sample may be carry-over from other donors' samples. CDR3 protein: CASSPERVTQHF. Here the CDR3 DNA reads TGTGCCAGCAGCCCCGAAAGGGTGACCCAGCATTTT.